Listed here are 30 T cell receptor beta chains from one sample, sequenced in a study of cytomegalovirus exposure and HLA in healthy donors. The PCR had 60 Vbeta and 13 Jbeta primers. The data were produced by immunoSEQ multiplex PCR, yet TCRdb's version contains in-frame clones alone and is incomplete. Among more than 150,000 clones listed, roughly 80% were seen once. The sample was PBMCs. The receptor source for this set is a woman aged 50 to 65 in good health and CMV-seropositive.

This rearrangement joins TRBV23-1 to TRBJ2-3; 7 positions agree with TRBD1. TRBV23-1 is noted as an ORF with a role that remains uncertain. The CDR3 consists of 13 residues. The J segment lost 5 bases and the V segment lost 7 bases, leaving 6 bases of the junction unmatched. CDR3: CASTGTVEDTQYF. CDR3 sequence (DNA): TGCGCCAGCACCGGGACAGTCGAAGATACGCAGTATTTT.

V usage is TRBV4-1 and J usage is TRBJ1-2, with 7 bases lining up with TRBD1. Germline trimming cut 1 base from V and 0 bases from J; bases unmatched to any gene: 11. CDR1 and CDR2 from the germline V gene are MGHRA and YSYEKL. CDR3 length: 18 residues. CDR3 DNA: TGCGCCAGCAGCCAAGCCCCGGCCAGGGGGATTTCTAACTATGGCTACACCTTC. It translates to CASSQAPARGISNYGYTF.

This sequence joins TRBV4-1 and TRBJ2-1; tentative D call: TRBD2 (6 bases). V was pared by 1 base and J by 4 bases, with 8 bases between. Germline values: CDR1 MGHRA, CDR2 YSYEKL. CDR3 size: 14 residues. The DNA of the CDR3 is TGCGCCAGCAGCCAAGGGAGGGGATACAATGAGCAGTTCTTC. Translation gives CASSQGRGYNEQFF.

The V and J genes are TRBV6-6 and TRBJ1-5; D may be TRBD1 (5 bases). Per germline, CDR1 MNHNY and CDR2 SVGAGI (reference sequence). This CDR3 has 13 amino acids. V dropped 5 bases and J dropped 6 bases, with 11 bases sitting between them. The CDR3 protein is CASSRGVAQPQHF. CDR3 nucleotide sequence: TGTGCCAGCAGTCGGGGGGTGGCTCAGCCCCAGCATTTT.

CDR3 nucleotide sequence: TGTGCCAGCAGTTACAGGGCTGTCACTGAAGCTTTCTTT. Amino acids: CASSYRAVTEAFF. The chain links TRBV27 to TRBJ1-1, with TRBD1 as a possible D gene (6 bases). Trimming removed 4 bases from V and 4 bases from J, with 10 bases in between. The CDR3 has 13 amino acids. CDR1 is MNHEY and CDR2 is SMNVEV in the germline V gene (reference sequence).

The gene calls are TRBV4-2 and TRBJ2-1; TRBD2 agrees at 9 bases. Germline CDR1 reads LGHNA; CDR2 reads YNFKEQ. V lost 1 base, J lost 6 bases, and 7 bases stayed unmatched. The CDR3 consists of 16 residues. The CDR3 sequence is CASSQGETSGANEQFF. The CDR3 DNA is TGTGCCAGCAGCCAAGGGGAGACTAGCGGTGCCAATGAGCAGTTCTTC.

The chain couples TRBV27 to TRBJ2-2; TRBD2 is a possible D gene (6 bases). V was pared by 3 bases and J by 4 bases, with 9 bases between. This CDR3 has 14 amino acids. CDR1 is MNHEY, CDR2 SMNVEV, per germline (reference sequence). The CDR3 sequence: CASSFLGGTGELFF. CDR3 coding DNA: TGTGCCAGCAGTTTTTTGGGGGGCACCGGGGAGCTGTTTTTT.

In DNA form, the CDR3 reads TGTGCCAGCAGCAACTATGACAGGCCTTCTGGAAACACCATATATTTT. Translating gives CASSNYDRPSGNTIYF. V and J are TRBV5-4 and TRBJ1-3; D is possibly TRBD1 (6 bases). Germline values: CDR1 SGHNT, CDR2 YYREEE (reference sequence). Between the trimmed V and J ends, which lost 4 bases and 1 base, there was a span of 15 bases. The CDR3 has 16 residues.

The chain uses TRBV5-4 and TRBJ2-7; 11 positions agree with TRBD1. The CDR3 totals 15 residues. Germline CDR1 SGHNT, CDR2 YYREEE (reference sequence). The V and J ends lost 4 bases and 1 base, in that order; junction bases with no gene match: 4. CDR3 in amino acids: CASSVGQGASYEQYF. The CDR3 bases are TGTGCCAGCAGCGTCGGACAGGGGGCGTCCTACGAGCAGTACTTC.

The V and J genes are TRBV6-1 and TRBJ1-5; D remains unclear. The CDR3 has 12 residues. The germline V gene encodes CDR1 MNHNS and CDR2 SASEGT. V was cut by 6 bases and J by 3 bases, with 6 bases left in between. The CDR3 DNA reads TGTGCCAGCAGAGCGCCCAATCAGCCCCAGCATTTT. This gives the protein CASRAPNQPQHF.

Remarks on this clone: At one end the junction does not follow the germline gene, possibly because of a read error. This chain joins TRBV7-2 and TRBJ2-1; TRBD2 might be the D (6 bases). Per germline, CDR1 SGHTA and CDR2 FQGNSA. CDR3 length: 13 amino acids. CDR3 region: CASRRDSHNEQFF. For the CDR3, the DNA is TGTGCCAGCAGACGGGACTCCCACAATGAGCAGTTCTTC.

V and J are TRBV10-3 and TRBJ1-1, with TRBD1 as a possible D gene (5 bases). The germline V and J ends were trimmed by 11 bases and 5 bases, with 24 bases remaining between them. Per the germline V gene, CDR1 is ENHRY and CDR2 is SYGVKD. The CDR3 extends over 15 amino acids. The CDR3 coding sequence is TGTGCCGGAAGTGGGGGGATGATCTTGGATACTGAAGCTTTCTTT. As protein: CAGSGGMILDTEAFF.

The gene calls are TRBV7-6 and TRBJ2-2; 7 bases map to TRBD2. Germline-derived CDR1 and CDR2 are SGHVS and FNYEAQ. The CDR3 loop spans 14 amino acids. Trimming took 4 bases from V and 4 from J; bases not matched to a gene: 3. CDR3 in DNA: TGTGCCAGCAGCTGGGAGGGAGGCACCGGGGAGCTGTTTTTT. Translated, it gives CASSWEGGTGELFF.

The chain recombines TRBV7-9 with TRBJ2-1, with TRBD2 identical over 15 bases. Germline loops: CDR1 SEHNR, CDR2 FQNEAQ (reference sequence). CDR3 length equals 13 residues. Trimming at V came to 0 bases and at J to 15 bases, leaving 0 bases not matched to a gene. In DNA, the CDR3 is TGTGCCAGCAGCTTAGCGGGACTAGCGGGGGGGTTCTTC. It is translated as CASSLAGLAGGFF. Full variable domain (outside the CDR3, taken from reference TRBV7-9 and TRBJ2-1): DTGVSQNPRHKITKRGQNVTFRCDPISEHNRLYWYRQTLGQGPEFLTYFQNEAQLEKSRLLSDRFSAERPKGSFSTLEIQRTEQGDSAMYLCASSLAGLAGGFFGPGTRLTVL.

CDR3 in amino acids: CASSLVSVQGIKQYF. CDR3 in DNA: TGTGCCAGCAGTTTAGTCTCCGTACAGGGTATCAAGCAGTACTTC. The V gene is TRBV27, the J gene TRBJ2-7; the D gene is possibly TRBD1 (6 bases). The V and J ends lost 2 bases and 8 bases respectively, with 19 bases between them. The CDR3 is made up of 15 amino acids. Germline V gene data show CDR1 as MNHEY and CDR2 as SMNVEV (reference sequence).

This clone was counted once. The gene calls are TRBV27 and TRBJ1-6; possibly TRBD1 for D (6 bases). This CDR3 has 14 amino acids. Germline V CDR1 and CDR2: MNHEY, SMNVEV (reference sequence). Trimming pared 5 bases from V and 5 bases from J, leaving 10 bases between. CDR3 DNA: TGTGCCAGCAGTGGGGGCAGGGATAATTCACCCCTCCACTTT. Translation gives CASSGGRDNSPLHF.

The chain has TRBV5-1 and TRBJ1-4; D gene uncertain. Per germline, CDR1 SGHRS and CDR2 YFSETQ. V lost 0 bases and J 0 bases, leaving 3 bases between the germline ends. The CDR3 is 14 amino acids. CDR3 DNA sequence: TGCGCCAGCAGCTTGGCTGCAACTAATGAAAAACTGTTTTTT. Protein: CASSLAATNEKLFF.

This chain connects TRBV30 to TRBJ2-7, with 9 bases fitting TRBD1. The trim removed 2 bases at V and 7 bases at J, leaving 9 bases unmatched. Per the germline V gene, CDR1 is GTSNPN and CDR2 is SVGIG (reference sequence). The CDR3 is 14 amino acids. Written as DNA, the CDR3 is TGTGCCTGGAGTACGGACAGGGGATTATGGGAGCAGTACTTC. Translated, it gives CAWSTDRGLWEQYF.

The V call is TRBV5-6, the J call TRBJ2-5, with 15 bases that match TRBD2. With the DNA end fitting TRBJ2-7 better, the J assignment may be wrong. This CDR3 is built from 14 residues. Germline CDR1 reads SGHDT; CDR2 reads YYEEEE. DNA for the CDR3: TGTGCCAGCAGCGGACTAGCGGGGGGGTCCGAGCAGTACTTC. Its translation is CASSGLAGGSEQYF.

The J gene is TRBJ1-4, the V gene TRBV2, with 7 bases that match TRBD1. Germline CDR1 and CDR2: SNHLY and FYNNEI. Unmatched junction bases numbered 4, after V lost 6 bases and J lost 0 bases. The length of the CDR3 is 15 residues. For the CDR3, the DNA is TGTGCCAGCAGGACAGGGCGAGCAACTAATGAAAAACTGTTTTTT. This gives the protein CASRTGRATNEKLFF.

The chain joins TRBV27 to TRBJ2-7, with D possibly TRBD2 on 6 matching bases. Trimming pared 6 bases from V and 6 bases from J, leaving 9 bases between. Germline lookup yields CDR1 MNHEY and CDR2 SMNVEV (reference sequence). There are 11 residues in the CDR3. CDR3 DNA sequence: TGTGCCAGCAGACTCGGGGGCGAGCAGTACTTC. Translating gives CASRLGGEQYF.

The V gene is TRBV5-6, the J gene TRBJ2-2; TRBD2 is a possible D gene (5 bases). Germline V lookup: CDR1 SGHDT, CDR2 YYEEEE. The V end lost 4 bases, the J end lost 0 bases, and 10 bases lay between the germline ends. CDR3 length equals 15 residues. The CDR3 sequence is CASSPVRANTGELFF. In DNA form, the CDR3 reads TGTGCCAGCAGCCCGGTGAGGGCGAACACCGGGGAGCTGTTTTTT.

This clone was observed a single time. The CDR3 DNA is TGTGCCAGCAGTTTCGACAGGGGAATGAATGAGCAGTTCTTC. As protein: CASSFDRGMNEQFF. The chain has TRBV27 and TRBJ2-1; 8 nucleotides line up with TRBD1. The CDR3 totals 14 residues. Losses at the gene ends were 3 bases for V and 7 bases for J; bases not matched to a gene: 5. Per germline, CDR1 MNHEY and CDR2 SMNVEV (reference sequence).

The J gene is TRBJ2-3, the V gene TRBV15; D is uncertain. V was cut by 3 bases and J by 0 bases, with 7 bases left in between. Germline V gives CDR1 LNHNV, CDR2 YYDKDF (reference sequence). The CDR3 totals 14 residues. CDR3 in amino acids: CATSSGLSTDTQYF. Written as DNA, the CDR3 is TGTGCCACCAGCAGCGGGTTAAGCACAGATACGCAGTATTTT.

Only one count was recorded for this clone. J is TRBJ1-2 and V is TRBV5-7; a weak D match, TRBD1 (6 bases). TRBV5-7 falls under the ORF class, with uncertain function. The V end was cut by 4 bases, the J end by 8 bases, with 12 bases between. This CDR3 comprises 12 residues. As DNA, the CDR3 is TGTGCCAGCAGCACAGGGTTAGGGGGCTACACCTTC. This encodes CASSTGLGGYTF.

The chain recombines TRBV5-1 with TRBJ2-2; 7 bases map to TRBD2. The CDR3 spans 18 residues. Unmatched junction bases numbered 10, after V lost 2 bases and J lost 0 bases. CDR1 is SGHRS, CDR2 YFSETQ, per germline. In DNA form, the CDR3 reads TGCGCCAGCAGCTTTAGATGGGGACTAACTGCGAACACCGGGGAGCTGTTTTTT. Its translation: CASSFRWGLTANTGELFF.

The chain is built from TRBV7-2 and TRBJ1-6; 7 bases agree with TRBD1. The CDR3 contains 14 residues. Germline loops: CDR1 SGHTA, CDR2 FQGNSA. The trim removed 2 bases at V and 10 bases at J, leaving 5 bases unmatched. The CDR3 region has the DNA TGTGCCAGCAGCTTAAGGCAGGGGGAATCACCCCTCCACTTT. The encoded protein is CASSLRQGESPLHF.

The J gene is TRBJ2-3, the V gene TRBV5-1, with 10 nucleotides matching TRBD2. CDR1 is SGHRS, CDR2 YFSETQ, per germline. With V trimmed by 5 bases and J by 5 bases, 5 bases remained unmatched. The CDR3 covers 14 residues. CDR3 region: CASSQRGGLDTQYF. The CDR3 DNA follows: TGCGCCAGCAGTCAGCGGGGGGGGCTAGATACGCAGTATTTT.

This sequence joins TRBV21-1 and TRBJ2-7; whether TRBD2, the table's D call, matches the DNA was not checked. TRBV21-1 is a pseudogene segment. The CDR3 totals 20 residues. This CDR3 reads CASSKNHGGSGQSLMGEQYF. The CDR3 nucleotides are TGTGCCAGCAGCAAAAACCACGGTGGAAGCGGCCAAAGTCTTATGGGCGAGCAGTACTTC.

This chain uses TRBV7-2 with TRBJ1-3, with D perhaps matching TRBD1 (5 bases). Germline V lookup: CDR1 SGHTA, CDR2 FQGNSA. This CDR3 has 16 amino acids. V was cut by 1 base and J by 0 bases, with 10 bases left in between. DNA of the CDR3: TGTGCCAGCAGCTTAGGACAGCCTACCTCTGGAAACACCATATATTTT. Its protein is CASSLGQPTSGNTIYF.